These 15 T cell receptor beta chains originate from one sample sequenced in a study of blood T cells in healthy people across ages. Combining a sample-barcoded 5' primer with a J-beta primer mix, a second PCR ran for about 6 to 11 cycles. TCRdb re-analysed the 5' RACE reads in MiXCR, keeping a single row per CDR3 protein. Seen here are some 890,000 distinct CDR3 sequences, under 35% observed once, and the top ten hold about 9.4%. Separately, the same data were catalogued under a study of T cells of mothers and their children.

The sample consisted of blood. These receptors all stem from a woman between 40 and 55 years old in good health.

As for this clonotype: Germline is not matched at one junction end, which may reflect a read error. The genes are TRBV5-5 and TRBJ2-6, with a weak D call TRBD2 (6 bases). Per the germline V gene, CDR1 is SGHKS and CDR2 is YYEKEE (reference sequence). This CDR3 spans 16 amino acids. CDR3 coding DNA: TGTGCCAGCAGCTTCAACGGGGACTCTGGGGCCAACGTCCTGAATTTC. It translates to CASSFNGDSGANVLNF.

This clonotype was counted many times. The chain couples TRBV29-1 to TRBJ2-7; TRBD1 might be the D (5 bases). The CDR3 loop spans 13 amino acids. Germline V CDR1 and CDR2: SQVTM, ANQGSEA. The germline V and J ends were trimmed by 4 bases and 0 bases, with 10 bases remaining between them. The CDR3 is CSVGQTLSYEQYF. The CDR3 nucleotides read TGCAGCGTTGGACAGACCCTCTCCTACGAGCAGTACTTC.

This clonotype was detected a few times. The gene calls are TRBV7-9 and TRBJ2-5; 8 bases fit TRBD1. V lost 5 bases to trimming and J lost 4 bases; unmatched junction nucleotides: 9. Germline V gene data show CDR1 as SEHNR and CDR2 as FQNEAQ (reference sequence). The CDR3 has 15 residues. CDR3 sequence: CASSPRTGTRETQYF. The CDR3 bases are TGTGCCAGCAGCCCTCGGACAGGGACACGAGAGACCCAGTACTTC.

The chain joins TRBV9 to TRBJ2-3, with a weak D call TRBD1 (6 bases). V lost 4 bases, J lost 4 bases, and 13 bases lay in between. Germline V gene data show CDR1 as SGDLS and CDR2 as YYNGEE. CDR3 length: 14 amino acids. The CDR3 region is CASSIGQHADTQYF. DNA for the CDR3: TGTGCCAGCAGCATAGGACAGCACGCAGATACGCAGTATTTT.

The V and J genes are TRBV12-3 or TRBV12-4 and TRBJ1-2; 12 positions agree with TRBD1. This CDR3 contains 15 residues. Germline trimming cut 5 bases from V and 6 bases from J; bases unmatched to any gene: 7. CDR3 in amino acids: CASSPRDRGRDGYTF. The CDR3 region has the DNA TGTGCCAGCAGTCCGCGGGACAGGGGGCGCGATGGCTACACCTTC.

A word on this clonotype: A much larger clone differs from this one at a single base, so this may be a read error. This chain links TRBV10-3 with TRBJ2-1; the match to TRBD1 covers 8 bases. The J call is uncertain, as TRBJ2-7 better fits the DNA end. The CDR3 spans 16 residues. CDR1 is ENHRY and CDR2 is SYGVKD in the germline V gene. DNA for the CDR3: TGTGCCATCAGTGATCCTATAGGACAGGGCTACAATGAGCAGTACTTC. It is translated as CAISDPIGQGYNEQYF.

This clonotype was detected many times. The CDR3 DNA follows: TGCAGTGCTACTCCGGACAGGTCGCTCCCCCTCCACTTT. It specifies CSATPDRSLPLHF. This chain joins TRBV20-1 and TRBJ1-6; 7 bases align to TRBD1. J was trimmed by 13 bases and V by 4 bases; bases with no gene match: 10. Germline CDR1 reads DFQATT; CDR2 reads SNEGSKA (reference sequence). The CDR3 loop spans 13 amino acids.

For this clonotype: This may stem from a read error, because a much larger clone lies one nucleotide away. The CDR3 protein is CANSPWTGGEQYF. DNA of the CDR3: TGTGCCAACAGCCCCTGGACAGGGGGCGAGCAGTACTTC. The chain links TRBV7-2 to TRBJ2-7; 10 bases line up with TRBD1. The CDR3 is 13 residues long. The germline CDR1 and CDR2 sequences are SGHTA and FQGNSA.

V gene TRBV5-1 combines with J gene TRBJ2-1; 8 bases are shared with TRBD2. The germline V gene encodes CDR1 SGHRS and CDR2 YFSETQ. This CDR3 region has 14 residues. V shed 0 bases, J shed 8 bases, and the junction held 4 bases outside the gene matches. CDR3 nucleotides: TGCGCCAGCAGCTTGGCCGGGGGGGTTTATGAGCAGTTCTTC. Translation gives CASSLAGGVYEQFF.

V gene TRBV11-2 combines with J gene TRBJ2-7, with D perhaps TRBD1 or TRBD2 (5 bases each). The ends were cut back, 6 bases at V and 7 bases at J, with 16 bases in the middle. Looked up from germline, CDR1 is SGHAT and CDR2 is FQNNGV. CDR3 size: 13 residues. The CDR3 bases are TGTGCCAGCAGTGTTCAATGGGGGTATGAGCAGTACTTC. Translation: CASSVQWGYEQYF.

Comments on this clonotype: As the CDR3 is not closed by the conserved phenylalanine or tryptophan, this likely results from a read error. The V and J genes are TRBV12-3 or TRBV12-4 and TRBJ1-1, with D possibly TRBD1 on 6 matching bases. CDR3 length equals 15 residues. CDR3 sequence (DNA): TGTGCCAGCAGGGATACAGGGACTGTGAATACTGAAGCTTTCTTG. It codes for CASRDTGTVNTEAFL.

This clonotype occurred many times. V is TRBV9 and J is TRBJ2-5, with 14 bases lining up with TRBD2. Germline V CDR1 and CDR2: SGDLS, YYNGEE. This CDR3 has 16 residues. V lost 5 bases to trimming and J lost 4 bases; unmatched junction nucleotides: 7. This CDR3 reads CASSAPGTSGGETQYF. The CDR3 nucleotides read TGTGCCAGCAGTGCCCCCGGGACTAGCGGGGGAGAGACCCAGTACTTC.

The rearrangement links TRBV20-1 to TRBJ1-2; D unclear. CDR3 size: 13 residues. Germline CDR1 and CDR2: DFQATT and SNEGSKA (reference sequence). V was clipped by 4 bases and J by 5 bases, with 14 bases between them. The CDR3 coding sequence is TGCAGTGCTAAACCGCCCGGGGTTTATGGCTACACCTTC. Residues: CSAKPPGVYGYTF.

In this sample, this clonotype turned up a few times. The J gene is TRBJ2-3, the V gene TRBV28; 7 nucleotides align to TRBD1. The V gene end was trimmed by 5 bases and the J gene end by 0 bases; junction bases not matched to a gene: 5. There are 15 residues in the CDR3. Germline CDR1 is MDHEN and CDR2 is SYDVKM. The CDR3 spells CASSKQGSSTDTQYF. In nucleotides, the CDR3 is TGTGCCAGCAGTAAACAGGGGTCTAGCACAGATACGCAGTATTTT.

The chain is built from TRBV7-2 and TRBJ2-1; 8 bases are shared with TRBD1. CDR3 size: 16 residues. The J segment lost 5 bases and the V segment lost 1 base, leaving 7 bases of the junction unmatched. Germline V gene data show CDR1 as SGHTA and CDR2 as FQGNSA. CDR3 sequence (DNA): TGTGCCAGCAGCTTAGACGGACAGGGACGTGACAATGAGCAGTTCTTC. It specifies CASSLDGQGRDNEQFF.